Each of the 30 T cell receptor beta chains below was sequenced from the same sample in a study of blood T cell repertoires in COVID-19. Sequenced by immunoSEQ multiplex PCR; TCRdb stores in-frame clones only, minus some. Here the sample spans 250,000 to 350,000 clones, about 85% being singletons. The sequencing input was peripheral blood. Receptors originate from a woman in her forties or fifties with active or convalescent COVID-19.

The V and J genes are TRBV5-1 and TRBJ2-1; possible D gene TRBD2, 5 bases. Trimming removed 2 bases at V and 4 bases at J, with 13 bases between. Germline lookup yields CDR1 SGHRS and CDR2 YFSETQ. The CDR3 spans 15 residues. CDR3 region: CASSFWRLLYNEQFF. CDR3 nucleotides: TGCGCCAGCAGCTTTTGGAGACTACTATACAATGAGCAGTTCTTC. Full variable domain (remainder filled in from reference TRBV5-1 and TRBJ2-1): KAGVTQTPRYLIKTRGQQVTLSCSPISGHRSVSWYQQTPGQGLQFLFEYFSETQRNKGNFPGRFSGRQFSNSRSEMNVSTLELGDSALYLCASSFWRLLYNEQFFGPGTRLTVL.

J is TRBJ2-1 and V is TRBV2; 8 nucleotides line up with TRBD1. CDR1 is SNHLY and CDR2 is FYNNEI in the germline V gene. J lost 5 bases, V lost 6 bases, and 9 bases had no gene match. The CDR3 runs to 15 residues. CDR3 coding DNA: TGTGCCAGCAGCGGAGGACAGGGTAGTCACAATGAGCAGTTCTTC. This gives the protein CASSGGQGSHNEQFF.

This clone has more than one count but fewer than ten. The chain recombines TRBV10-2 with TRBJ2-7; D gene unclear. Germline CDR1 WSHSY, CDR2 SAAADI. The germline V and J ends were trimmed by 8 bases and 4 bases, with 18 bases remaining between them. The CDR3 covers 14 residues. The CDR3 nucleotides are TGCGCCAGCCGAAAACCGGGTTCTGGGTACGAGCAGTACTTC. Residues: CASRKPGSGYEQYF.

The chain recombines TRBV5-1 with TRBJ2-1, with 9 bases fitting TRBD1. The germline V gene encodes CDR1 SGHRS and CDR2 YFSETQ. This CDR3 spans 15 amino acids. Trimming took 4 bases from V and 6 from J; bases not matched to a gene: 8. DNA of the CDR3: TGCGCCAGCAGCGCGGGGGACAGGGTCTCCAATGAGCAGTTCTTC. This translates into CASSAGDRVSNEQFF.

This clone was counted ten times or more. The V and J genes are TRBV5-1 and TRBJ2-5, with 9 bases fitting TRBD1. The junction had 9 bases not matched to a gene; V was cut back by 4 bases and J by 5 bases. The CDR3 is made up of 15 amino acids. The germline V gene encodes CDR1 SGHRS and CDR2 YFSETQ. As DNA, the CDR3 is TGCGCCAGCAGCCTGACCGGGACAGGGTTTGAGACCCAGTACTTC. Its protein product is CASSLTGTGFETQYF.

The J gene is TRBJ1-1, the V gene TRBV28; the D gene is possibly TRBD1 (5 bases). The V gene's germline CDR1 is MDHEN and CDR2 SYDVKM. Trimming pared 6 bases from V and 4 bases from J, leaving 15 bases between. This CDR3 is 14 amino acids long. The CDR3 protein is CASSSRGGFTEAFF. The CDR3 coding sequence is TGTGCCAGCAGCTCACGGGGGGGATTCACTGAAGCTTTCTTT.

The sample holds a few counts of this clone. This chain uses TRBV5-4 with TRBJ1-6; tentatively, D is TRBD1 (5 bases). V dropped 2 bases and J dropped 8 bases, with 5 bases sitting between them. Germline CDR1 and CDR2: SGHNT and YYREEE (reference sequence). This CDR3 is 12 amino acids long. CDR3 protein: CASSLGDSPLHF. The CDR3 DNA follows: TGTGCCAGCAGCTTAGGGGATTCACCCCTCCACTTT.

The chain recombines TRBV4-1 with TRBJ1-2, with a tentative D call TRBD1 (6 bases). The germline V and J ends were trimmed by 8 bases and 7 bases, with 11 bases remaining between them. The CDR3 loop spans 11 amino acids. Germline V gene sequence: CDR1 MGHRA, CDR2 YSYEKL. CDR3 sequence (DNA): TGCGCCAGCGGGGAGGGGGTTGGCTACACCTTC. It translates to CASGEGVGYTF.

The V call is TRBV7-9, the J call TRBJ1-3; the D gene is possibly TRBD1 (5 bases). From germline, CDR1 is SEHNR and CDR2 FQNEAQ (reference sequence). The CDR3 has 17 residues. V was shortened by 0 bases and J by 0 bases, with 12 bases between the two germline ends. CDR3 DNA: TGTGCCAGCAGCTTAGCGGACATATCGAGCTCTGGAAACACCATATATTTT. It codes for CASSLADISSSGNTIYF.

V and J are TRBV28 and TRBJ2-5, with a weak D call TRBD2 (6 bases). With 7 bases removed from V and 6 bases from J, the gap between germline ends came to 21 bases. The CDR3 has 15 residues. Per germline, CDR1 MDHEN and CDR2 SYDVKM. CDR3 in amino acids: CASKVGGGEAKTQYF. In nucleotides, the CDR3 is TGTGCCAGCAAAGTCGGGGGAGGTGAAGCAAAGACCCAGTACTTC.

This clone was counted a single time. In DNA, the CDR3 is TGTGCCAGCCGTTCCCCGGGCGGGCCCGAAAGATACAATGAGCAGTTCTTC. Its protein product is CASRSPGGPERYNEQFF. The chain recombines TRBV7-9 with TRBJ2-1, with D possibly matching TRBD2 (5 bases). In germline, CDR1 is SEHNR, CDR2 FQNEAQ (reference sequence). The CDR3 runs to 17 residues. Trimming left V 8 bases short and J 4 bases short, with 24 bases between.

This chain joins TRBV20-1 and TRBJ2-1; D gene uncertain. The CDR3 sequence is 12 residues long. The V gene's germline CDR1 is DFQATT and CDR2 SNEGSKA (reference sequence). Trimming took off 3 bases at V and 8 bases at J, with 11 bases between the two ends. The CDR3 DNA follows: TGCAGTGCTAGTCTAGATGGCGATGAGCAGTTCTTC. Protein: CSASLDGDEQFF.

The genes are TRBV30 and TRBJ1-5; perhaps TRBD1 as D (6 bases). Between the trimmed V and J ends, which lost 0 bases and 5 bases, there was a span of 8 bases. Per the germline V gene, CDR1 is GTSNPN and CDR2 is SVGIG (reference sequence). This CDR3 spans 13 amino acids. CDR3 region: CAWSVEGDQPQHF. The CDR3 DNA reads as TGTGCCTGGAGTGTAGAGGGGGATCAGCCCCAGCATTTT.

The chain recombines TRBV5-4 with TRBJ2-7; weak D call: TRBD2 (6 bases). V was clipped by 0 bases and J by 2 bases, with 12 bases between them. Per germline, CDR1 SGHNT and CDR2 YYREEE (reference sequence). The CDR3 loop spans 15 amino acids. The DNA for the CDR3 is TGTGCCAGCAGCTTGGGTGGCGGCGGGGCCTACGAGCAGTACTTC. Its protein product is CASSLGGGGAYEQYF.

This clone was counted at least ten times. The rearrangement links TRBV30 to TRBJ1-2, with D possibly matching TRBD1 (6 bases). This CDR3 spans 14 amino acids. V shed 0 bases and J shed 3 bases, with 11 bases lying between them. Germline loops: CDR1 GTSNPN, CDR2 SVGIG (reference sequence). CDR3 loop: CAWSVGQTYYGYTF. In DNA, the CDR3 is TGTGCCTGGAGTGTAGGACAGACGTACTATGGCTACACCTTC. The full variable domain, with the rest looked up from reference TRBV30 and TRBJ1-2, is SQTIHQWPATLVQPVGSPLSLECTVEGTSNPNLYWYRQAAGRGLQLLFYSVGIGQISSEVPQNLSASRPQDRQFILSSKKLLLSDSGFYLCAWSVGQTYYGYTFGSGTRLTVV.

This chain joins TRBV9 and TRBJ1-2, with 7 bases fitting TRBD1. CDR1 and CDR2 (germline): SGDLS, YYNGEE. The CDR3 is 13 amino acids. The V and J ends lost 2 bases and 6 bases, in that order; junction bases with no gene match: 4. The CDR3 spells CASSVVQGNGYTF. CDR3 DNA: TGTGCCAGCAGCGTCGTACAGGGGAATGGCTACACCTTC.

CDR3 nucleotide sequence: TGTGCCAGCAGCTTGTGGGGCGGGAGCGCCACTGAAGCTTTCTTT. Residues: CASSLWGGSATEAFF. J is TRBJ1-1 and V is TRBV5-5, with a possible D match to TRBD1 (5 bases). The germline V gene encodes CDR1 SGHKS and CDR2 YYEKEE (reference sequence). The CDR3 has 15 residues. V lost 1 base, J lost 4 bases, and 14 bases lay in between.

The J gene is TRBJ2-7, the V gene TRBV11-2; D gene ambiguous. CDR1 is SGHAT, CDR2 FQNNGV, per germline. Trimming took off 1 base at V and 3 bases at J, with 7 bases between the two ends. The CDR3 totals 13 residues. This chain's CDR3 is CASSLVLDYEQYF. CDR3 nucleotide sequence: TGTGCCAGCAGCTTAGTATTAGACTACGAGCAGTACTTC.

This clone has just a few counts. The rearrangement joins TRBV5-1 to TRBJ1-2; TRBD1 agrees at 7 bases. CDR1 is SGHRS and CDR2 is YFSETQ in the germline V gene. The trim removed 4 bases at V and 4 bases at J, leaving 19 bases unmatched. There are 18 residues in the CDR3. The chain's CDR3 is CASSRPGQQGLLSYGYTF. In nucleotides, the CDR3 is TGCGCCAGCAGCAGACCGGGACAGCAAGGTCTCCTCAGCTATGGCTACACCTTC.

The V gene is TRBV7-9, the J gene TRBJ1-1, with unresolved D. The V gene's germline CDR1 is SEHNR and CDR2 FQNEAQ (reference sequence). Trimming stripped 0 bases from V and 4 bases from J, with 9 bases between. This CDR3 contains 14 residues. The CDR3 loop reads CASSLATRGTEAFF. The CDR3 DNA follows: TGTGCCAGCAGCTTAGCGACGCGGGGCACTGAAGCTTTCTTT.

The CDR3 here is CASSLVTGNTIYF. The CDR3 nucleotides are TGTGCCAGCAGCTTAGTAACAGGAAACACCATATATTTT. V and J are TRBV7-9 and TRBJ1-3; D is unresolved. Germline lookup yields CDR1 SEHNR and CDR2 FQNEAQ (reference sequence). The CDR3 loop spans 13 amino acids. Trimming took 1 base from V and 4 from J, leaving 5 bases between them.

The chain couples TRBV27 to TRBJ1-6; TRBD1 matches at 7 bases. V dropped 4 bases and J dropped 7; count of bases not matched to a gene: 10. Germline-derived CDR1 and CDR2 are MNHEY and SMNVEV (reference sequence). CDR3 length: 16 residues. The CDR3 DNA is TGTGCCAGCAGTTCATCGGGACAGACACAGAATTCACCCCTCCACTTT. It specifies CASSSSGQTQNSPLHF.

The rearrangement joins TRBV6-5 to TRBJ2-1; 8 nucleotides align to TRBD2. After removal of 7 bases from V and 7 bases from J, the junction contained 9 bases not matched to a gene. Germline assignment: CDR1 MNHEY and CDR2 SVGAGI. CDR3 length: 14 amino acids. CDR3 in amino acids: CASTTGGPGNEQFF. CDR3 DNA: TGTGCCAGCACGACGGGAGGGCCGGGGAATGAGCAGTTCTTC.

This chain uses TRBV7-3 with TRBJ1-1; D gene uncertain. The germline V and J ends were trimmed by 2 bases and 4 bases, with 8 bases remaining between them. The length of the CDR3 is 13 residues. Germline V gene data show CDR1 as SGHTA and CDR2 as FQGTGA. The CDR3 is CASSLSGSTEAFF. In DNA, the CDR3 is TGTGCCAGCAGCTTATCAGGCTCCACTGAAGCTTTCTTT. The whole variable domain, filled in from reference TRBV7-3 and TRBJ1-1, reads GAGVSQTPSNKVTEKGKYVELRCDPISGHTALYWYRQSLGQGPEFLIYFQGTGAADDSGLPNDRFFAVRPEGSVSTLKIQRTERGDSAVYLCASSLSGSTEAFFGQGTRLTVV.

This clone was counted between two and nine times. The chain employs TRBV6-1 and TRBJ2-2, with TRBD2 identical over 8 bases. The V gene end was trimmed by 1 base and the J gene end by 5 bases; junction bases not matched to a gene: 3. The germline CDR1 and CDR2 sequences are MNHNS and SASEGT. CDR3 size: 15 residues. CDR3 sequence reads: CASSEVVAGTGELFF. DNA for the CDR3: TGTGCCAGCAGTGAAGTGGTAGCGGGGACCGGGGAGCTGTTTTTT.

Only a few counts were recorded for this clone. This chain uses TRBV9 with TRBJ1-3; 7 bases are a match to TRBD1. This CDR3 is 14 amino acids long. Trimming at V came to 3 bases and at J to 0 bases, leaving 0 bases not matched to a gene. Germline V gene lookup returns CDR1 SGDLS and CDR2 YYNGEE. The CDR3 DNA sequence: TGTGCCAGCAGCGGACAGGGCTCTGGAAACACCATATATTTT. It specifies CASSGQGSGNTIYF.

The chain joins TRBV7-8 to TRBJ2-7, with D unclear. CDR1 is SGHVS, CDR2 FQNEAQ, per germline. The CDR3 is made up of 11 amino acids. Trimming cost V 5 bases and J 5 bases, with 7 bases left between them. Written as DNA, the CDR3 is TGTGCCAGCAGCCCGAGGCACGAGCAGTACTTC. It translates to CASSPRHEQYF.

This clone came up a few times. As DNA, the CDR3 is TGTGCCAGCAGTGAACGATCAGGGGGCGTTGGAGCTTTCTTT. It specifies CASSERSGGVGAFF. This rearrangement joins TRBV6-1 to TRBJ1-1; 8 bases are shared with TRBD1. Trimming removed 2 bases from V and 10 bases from J; junction bases left unmatched: 9. The germline V gene encodes CDR1 MNHNS and CDR2 SASEGT. The CDR3 spans 14 residues.

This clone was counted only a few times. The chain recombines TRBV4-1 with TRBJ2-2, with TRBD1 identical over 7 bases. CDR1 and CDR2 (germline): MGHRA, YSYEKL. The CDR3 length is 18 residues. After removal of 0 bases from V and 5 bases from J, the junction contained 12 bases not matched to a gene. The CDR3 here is CASSQDPDRVFGTGELFF. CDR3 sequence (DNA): TGCGCCAGCAGCCAAGATCCAGACAGGGTGTTTGGGACCGGGGAGCTGTTTTTT.

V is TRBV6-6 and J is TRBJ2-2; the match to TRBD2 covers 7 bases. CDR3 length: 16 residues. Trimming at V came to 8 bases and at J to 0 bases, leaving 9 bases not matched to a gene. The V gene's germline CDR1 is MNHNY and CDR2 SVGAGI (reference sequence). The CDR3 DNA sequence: TGTGCCAGCGCGATCACGGGAGGCGCGAACACCGGGGAGCTGTTTTTT. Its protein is CASAITGGANTGELFF.